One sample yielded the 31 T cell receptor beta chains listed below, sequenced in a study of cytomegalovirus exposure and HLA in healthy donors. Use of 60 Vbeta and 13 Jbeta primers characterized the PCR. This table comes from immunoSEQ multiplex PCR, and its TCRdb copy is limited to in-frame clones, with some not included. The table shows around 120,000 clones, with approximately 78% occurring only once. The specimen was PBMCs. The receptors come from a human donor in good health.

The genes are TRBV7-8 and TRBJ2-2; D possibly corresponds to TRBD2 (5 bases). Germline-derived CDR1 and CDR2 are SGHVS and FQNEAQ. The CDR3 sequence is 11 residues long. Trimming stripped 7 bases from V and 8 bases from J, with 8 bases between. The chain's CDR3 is CASTRGGELFF. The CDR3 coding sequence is TGTGCCAGCACCCGAGGGGGGGAGCTGTTTTTT.

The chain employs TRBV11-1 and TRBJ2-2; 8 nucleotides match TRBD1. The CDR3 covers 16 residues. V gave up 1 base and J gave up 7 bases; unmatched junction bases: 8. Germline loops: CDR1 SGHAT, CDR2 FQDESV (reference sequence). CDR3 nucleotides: TGTGCCAGCAGCTTAGTAGGGACAGGCAGGGACGGGGAGCTGTTTTTT. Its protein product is CASSLVGTGRDGELFF.

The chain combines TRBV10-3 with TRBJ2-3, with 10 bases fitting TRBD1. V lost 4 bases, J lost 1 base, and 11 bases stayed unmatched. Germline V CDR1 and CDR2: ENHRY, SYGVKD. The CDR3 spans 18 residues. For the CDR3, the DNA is TGTGCCATCAGTGGCGCGTTTTCTGGACAGGGGGGCACAGATACGCAGTATTTT. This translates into CAISGAFSGQGGTDTQYF.

CDR3 protein: CASSDMSVGLNNEQFF. CDR3 DNA: TGTGCCAGCAGTGACATGTCGGTGGGCCTGAACAATGAGCAGTTCTTC. The rearrangement joins TRBV6-1 to TRBJ2-1, with D uncertain. V was pared by 3 bases and J by 5 bases, with 17 bases between. Germline V gene lookup returns CDR1 MNHNS and CDR2 SASEGT. This CDR3 is 16 amino acids long.

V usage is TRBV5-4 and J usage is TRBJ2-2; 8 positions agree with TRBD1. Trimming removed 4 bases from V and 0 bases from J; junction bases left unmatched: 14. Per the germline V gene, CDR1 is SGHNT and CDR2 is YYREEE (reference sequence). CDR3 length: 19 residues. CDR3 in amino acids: CASSRVGGTGQTNTGELFF. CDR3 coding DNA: TGTGCCAGCAGCCGCGTTGGAGGGACAGGCCAAACGAACACCGGGGAGCTGTTTTTT.

CDR3 DNA sequence: TGTGCCAGCAGCGTCACGGGAGGCCAAGAGACCCAGTACTTC. This codes for CASSVTGGQETQYF. The genes are TRBV7-6 and TRBJ2-5; 7 nucleotides agree with TRBD2. The CDR3 has 14 residues. The ends lost 5 bases at V and 1 base at J; junction bases unmatched: 4. Germline CDR1 SGHVS, CDR2 FNYEAQ.

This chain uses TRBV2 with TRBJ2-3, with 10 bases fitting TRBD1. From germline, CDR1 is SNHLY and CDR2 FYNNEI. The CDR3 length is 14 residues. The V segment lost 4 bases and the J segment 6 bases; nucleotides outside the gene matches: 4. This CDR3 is CASSVTGGLDTQYF. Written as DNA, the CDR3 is TGTGCCAGCAGTGTGACAGGGGGCTTGGATACGCAGTATTTT.

The CDR3 DNA sequence: TGTGCCAGCAGCCCCAGGGTTGGTCGCACAGATACGCAGTATTTT. This codes for CASSPRVGRTDTQYF. The chain recombines TRBV9 with TRBJ2-3; D is perhaps TRBD1 (5 bases). V was trimmed by 4 bases and J by 1 base, leaving 13 bases between them. Germline V gene lookup returns CDR1 SGDLS and CDR2 YYNGEE. The CDR3 contains 15 residues.

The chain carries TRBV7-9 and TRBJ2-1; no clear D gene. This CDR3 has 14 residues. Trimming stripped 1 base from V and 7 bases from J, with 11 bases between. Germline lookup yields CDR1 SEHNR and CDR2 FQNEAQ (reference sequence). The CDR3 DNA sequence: TGTGCCAGCAGCTTAGTCGAGAGTGAGAATGAGCAGTTCTTC. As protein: CASSLVESENEQFF.

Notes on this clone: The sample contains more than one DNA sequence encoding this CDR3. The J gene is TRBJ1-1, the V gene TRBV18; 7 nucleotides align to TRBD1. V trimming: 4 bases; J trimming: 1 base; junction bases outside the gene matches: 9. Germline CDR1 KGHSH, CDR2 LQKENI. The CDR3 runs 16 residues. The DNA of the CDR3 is TGTGCCAGCTCACTAACTCCACAGGGGACGAACACTGAAGCTTTCTTT. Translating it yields CASSLTPQGTNTEAFF.

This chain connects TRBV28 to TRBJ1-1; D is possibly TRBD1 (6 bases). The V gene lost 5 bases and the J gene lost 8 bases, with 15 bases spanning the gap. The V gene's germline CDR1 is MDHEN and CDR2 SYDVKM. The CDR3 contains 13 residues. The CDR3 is CASSPRTAVEAFF. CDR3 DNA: TGTGCCAGCAGTCCCCGGACAGCGGTAGAAGCTTTCTTT.

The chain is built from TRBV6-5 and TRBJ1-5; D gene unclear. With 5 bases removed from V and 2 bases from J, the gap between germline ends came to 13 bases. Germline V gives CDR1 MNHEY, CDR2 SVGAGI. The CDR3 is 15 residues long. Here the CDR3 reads CASSPRGDGNQPQHF. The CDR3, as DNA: TGTGCCAGCAGTCCCCGCGGGGATGGCAATCAGCCCCAGCATTTT.

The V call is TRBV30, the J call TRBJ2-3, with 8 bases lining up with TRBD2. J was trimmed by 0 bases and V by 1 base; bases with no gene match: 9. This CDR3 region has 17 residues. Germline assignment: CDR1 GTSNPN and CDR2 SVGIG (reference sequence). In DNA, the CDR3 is TGTGCCTGGAGTGCCCGACATAGCGGGACTAGCACAGATACGCAGTATTTT. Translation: CAWSARHSGTSTDTQYF.

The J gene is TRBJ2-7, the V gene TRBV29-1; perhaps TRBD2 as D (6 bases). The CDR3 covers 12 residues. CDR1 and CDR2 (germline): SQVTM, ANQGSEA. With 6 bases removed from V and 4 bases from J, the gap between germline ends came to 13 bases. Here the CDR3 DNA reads TGCAGCGTCGGTGTAGCGGTATACGAGCAGTACTTC. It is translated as CSVGVAVYEQYF.

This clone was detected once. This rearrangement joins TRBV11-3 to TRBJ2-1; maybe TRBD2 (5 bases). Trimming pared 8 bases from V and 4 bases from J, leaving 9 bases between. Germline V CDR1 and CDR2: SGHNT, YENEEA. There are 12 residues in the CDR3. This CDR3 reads CASGERYNEQFF. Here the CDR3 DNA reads TGTGCCAGCGGAGAGCGGTACAATGAGCAGTTCTTC.

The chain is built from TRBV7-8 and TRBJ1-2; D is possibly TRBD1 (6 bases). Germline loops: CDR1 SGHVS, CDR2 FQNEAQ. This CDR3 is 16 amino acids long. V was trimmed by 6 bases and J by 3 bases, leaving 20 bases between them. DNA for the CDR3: TGTGCCAGCAGTCCCATGTCCGCAGGGGTTCACTATGGCTACACCTTC. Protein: CASSPMSAGVHYGYTF.

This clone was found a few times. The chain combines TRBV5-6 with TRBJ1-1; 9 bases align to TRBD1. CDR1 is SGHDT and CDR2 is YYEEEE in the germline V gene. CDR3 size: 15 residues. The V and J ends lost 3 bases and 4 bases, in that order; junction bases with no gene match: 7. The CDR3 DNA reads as TGTGCCAGCAGCTCGGAACAGGGGGCGGGCACTGAAGCTTTCTTT. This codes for CASSSEQGAGTEAFF. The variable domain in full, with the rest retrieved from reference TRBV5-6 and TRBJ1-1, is DAGVTQSPTHLIKTRGQQVTLRCSPKSGHDTVSWYQQALGQGPQFIFQYYEEEERQRGNFPDRFSGHQFPNYSSELNVNALLLGDSALYLCASSSEQGAGTEAFFGQGTRLTVV.

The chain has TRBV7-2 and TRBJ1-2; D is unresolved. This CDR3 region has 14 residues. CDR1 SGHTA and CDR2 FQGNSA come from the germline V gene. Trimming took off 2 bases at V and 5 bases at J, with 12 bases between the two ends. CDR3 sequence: CASSLSFGLYGYTF. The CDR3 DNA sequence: TGTGCCAGCAGCTTAAGTTTCGGGTTGTATGGCTACACCTTC.

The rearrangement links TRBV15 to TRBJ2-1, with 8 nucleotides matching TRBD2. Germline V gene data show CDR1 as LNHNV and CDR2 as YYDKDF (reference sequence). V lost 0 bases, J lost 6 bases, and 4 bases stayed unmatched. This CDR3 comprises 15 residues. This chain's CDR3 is CATSRDGTRSNEQFF. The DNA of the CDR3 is TGTGCCACCAGCAGAGATGGGACTAGGTCCAATGAGCAGTTCTTC.

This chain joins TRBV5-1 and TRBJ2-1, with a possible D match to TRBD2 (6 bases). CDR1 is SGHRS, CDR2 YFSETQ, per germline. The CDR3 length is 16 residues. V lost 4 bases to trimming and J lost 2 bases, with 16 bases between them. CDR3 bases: TGCGCCAGCAGCCAGGGACTGGGGGTTACCTACAATGAGCAGTTCTTC. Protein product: CASSQGLGVTYNEQFF.

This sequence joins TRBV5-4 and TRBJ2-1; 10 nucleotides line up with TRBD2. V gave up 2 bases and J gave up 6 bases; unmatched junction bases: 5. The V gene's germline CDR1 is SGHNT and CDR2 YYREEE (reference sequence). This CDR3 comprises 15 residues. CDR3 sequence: CASSLSGRALNEQFF. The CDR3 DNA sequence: TGTGCCAGCAGCTTAAGCGGGAGGGCACTCAATGAGCAGTTCTTC.

CDR3 DNA: TGTGCCAGCTCAGGGACAGTATACGAGCAGTACTTC. Amino acid sequence: CASSGTVYEQYF. The chain carries TRBV18 and TRBJ2-7; 7 nucleotides align to TRBD1. From germline, CDR1 is KGHSH and CDR2 LQKENI. The V and J ends lost 5 bases and 4 bases, in that order; junction bases with no gene match: 2. This CDR3 is 12 amino acids long.

CDR3 in amino acids: CASRRGGDYGYTF. The CDR3, as DNA: TGTGCCAGCAGGAGAGGGGGAGACTATGGCTACACCTTC. J is TRBJ1-2 and V is TRBV25-1; the D gene is possibly TRBD1 (6 bases). The CDR3 totals 13 residues. Looked up from germline, CDR1 is MGHDK and CDR2 is SYGVNS. Trimming removed 6 bases at V and 3 bases at J, with 11 bases between.

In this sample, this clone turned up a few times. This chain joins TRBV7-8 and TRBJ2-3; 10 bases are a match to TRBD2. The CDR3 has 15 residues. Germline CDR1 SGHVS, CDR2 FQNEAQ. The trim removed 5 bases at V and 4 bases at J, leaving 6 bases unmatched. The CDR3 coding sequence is TGTGCCAGCAGCGGTAGCGGGGGGCGGGCAGATACGCAGTATTTT. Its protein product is CASSGSGGRADTQYF.

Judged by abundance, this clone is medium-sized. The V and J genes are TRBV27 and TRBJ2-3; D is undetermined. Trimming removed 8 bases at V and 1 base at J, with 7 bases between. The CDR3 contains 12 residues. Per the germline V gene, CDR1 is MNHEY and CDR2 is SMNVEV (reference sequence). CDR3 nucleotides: TGTGCCAGCGGCTCACGCACAGATACGCAGTATTTT. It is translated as CASGSRTDTQYF.

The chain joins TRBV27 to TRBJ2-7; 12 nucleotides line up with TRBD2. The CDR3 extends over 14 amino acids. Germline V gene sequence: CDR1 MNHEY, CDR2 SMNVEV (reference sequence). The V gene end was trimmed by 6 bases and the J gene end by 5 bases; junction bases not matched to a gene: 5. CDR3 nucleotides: TGTGCCAGCAGGACTAGCGGGAGTCCCCACGAGCAGTACTTC. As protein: CASRTSGSPHEQYF.

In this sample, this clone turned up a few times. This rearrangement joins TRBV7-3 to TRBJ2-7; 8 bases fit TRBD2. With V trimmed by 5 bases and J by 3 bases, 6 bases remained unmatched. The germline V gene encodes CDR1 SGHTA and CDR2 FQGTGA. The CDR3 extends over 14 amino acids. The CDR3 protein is CASSTDAGGYEQYF. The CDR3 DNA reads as TGTGCCAGCAGCACTGACGCGGGGGGCTACGAGCAGTACTTC.

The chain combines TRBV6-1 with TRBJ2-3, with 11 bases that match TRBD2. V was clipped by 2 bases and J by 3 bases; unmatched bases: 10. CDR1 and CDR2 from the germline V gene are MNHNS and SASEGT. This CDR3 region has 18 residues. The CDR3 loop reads CASSELVAGGGWTDTQYF. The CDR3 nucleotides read TGTGCCAGCAGTGAACTGGTAGCGGGAGGGGGTTGGACAGATACGCAGTATTTT.

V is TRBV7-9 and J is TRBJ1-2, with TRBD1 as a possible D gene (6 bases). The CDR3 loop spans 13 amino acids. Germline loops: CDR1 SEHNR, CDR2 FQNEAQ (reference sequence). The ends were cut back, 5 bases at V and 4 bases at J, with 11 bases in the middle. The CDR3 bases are TGTGCCAGCAGCCCAAGGGGGGGCTATGGCTACACCTTC. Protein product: CASSPRGGYGYTF.

In DNA form, the CDR3 reads TGTGCCAGCAGCTTAGCGCTTGGGAGGGACGGCACAGATACGCAGTATTTT. It is translated as CASSLALGRDGTDTQYF. V gene TRBV7-9 combines with J gene TRBJ2-3; TRBD2 matches 7 bases. V shed 0 bases, J shed 1 base, and the junction held 7 bases outside the gene matches. CDR1 SEHNR and CDR2 FQNEAQ come from the germline V gene (reference sequence). The CDR3 has 17 residues.

CDR3 nucleotide sequence: TGTGCCAGCAACAGGGGGCAGGGGGGAGCTTTCTTT. The encoded protein is CASNRGQGGAFF. This chain uses TRBV6-5 with TRBJ1-1, with 9 bases aligning to TRBD1. The germline V gene has CDR1 MNHEY and CDR2 SVGAGI. V shed 7 bases, J shed 10 bases, and the junction held 7 bases outside the gene matches. CDR3 length: 12 amino acids.